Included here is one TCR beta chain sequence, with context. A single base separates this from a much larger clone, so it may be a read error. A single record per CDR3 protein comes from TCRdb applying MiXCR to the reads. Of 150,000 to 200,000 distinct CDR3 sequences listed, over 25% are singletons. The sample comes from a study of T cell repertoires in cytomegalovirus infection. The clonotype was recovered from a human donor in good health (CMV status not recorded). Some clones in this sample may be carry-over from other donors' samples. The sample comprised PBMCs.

CDR3 region: CASSFYRVGGKTQYF. CDR3 nucleotide sequence: TGTGCCAGCAGTTTCTACAGGGTAGGAGGAAAGACCCAGTACTTC. V is TRBV12-3 or TRBV12-4 and J is TRBJ2-5, with D perhaps matching TRBD1 (6 bases). The CDR3 totals 15 residues. Trimming removed 3 bases from V and 6 bases from J, with 17 bases in between.